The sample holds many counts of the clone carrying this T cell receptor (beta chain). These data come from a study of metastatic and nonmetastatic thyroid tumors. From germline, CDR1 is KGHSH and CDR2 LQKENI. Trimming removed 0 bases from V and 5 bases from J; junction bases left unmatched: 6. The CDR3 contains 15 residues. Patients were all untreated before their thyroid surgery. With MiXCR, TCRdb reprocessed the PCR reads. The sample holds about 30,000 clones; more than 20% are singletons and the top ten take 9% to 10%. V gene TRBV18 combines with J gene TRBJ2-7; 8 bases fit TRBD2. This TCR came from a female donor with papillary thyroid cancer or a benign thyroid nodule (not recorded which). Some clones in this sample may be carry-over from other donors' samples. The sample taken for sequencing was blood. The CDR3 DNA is TGTGCCAGCTCACCACCGAGCGGGAGCTTTAACGAGCAGTACTTC. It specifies CASSPPSGSFNEQYF.